The rows below give T cell receptor beta chains drawn from one sample of a study of cytomegalovirus exposure and HLA in healthy donors. Clones were sequenced by immunoSEQ multiplex PCR, and TCRdb holds only the in-frame ones, with some missing. The sample includes over 100,000 clones, around nine tenths of them seen just once. The specimen was PBMCs. The receptors stem from a woman aged 30 to 39 in good health and CMV-seronegative. The CDR3 runs from the conserved cysteine through the conserved F or W. The D gene is left open where the match is weak. Rows give clone size only sometimes, using once, few, many, or a class for an expanded clone.

D gene	J gene	clone size	V gene	CDR3 protein	CDR3 DNA
TRBD1	TRBJ1-3	-	TRBV7-2	CASSLAGGQGISGNTIYF	TGTGCCAGCAGCTTAGCGGGGGGACAGGGCATCTCTGGAAACACCATATATTTT
-	TRBJ1-5	few	TRBV5-6	CASSLYRAINQPQHF	TGTGCCAGCAGCTTGTACAGGGCTATCAATCAGCCCCAGCATTTT
-	TRBJ2-1	-	TRBV28	CASSFGQGYHEQFF	TGTGCCAGCAGTTTCGGGCAGGGGTATCATGAGCAGTTCTTC
-	TRBJ1-2	once	TRBV2	CASSESGGADGYTF	TGTGCCAGCAGTGAGAGCGGAGGGGCGGATGGCTACACCTTC
-	TRBJ1-4	-	TRBV9	CASSVGGATNEKLFF	TGTGCCAGCAGCGTTGGCGGGGCGACTAATGAAAAACTGTTTTTT
TRBD1	TRBJ1-2	-	TRBV7-8	CASSPRFPGQNNYGYTF	TGTGCCAGCAGCCCACGGTTTCCGGGACAGAATAACTATGGCTACACCTTC
-	TRBJ1-1	-	TRBV10-3	CAISERREGEAFF	TGTGCCATCAGTGAGAGGAGGGAGGGGGAAGCTTTCTTT
TRBD1	TRBJ1-1	-	TRBV7-9	CASSFLIGDRGTEAFF	TGTGCCAGCAGCTTCTTGATCGGGGACAGGGGCACTGAAGCTTTCTTT
TRBD1	TRBJ2-7	-	TRBV5-1	CASSLTPDRGHHEQYF	TGCGCCAGCAGCCTGACCCCGGACAGGGGGCACCACGAGCAGTACTTC
TRBD2	TRBJ2-3	-	TRBV30	CAWSTSVSDTQYF	TGTGCCTGGTCGACTAGCGTTTCAGATACGCAGTATTTT
-	TRBJ2-3	-	TRBV29-1	CSVEKGQGVDTQYF	TGCAGCGTCGAAAAGGGGCAAGGGGTTGATACGCAGTATTTT
-	TRBJ1-6	few	TRBV18	CASSPGANSPLHF	TGTGCCAGCTCACCCGGAGCTAATTCACCCCTCCACTTT
-	TRBJ1-5	-	TRBV2	CASFLSVSNQPQHF	TGTGCCAGCTTCTTGTCTGTTAGCAATCAGCCCCAGCATTTT
TRBD1	TRBJ2-7	-	TRBV2	CASRADRGSYEQYF	TGTGCCAGCAGGGCGGACAGGGGCTCCTACGAGCAGTACTTC
-	TRBJ1-4	-	TRBV6-1	CASSLDSEKLFF	TGTGCCAGCAGCCTGGACAGCGAAAAACTGTTTTTT
-	TRBJ1-5	-	TRBV7-9	CASSPSGRGNQPQHF	TGTGCCAGCAGCCCGTCAGGCAGGGGCAATCAGCCCCAGCATTTT
TRBD1	TRBJ1-1	-	TRBV5-5	CASRGQGHTEAFF	TGTGCCAGCAGAGGACAGGGTCACACTGAAGCTTTCTTT
-	TRBJ1-4	-	TRBV18	CASSRGVATNEKLFF	TGTGCCAGCTCACGAGGAGTTGCAACTAATGAAAAACTGTTTTTT
TRBD2	TRBJ2-1	-	TRBV5-1	CASGNSGRAENEQFF	TGCGCCAGCGGAAATAGCGGGAGGGCCGAGAATGAGCAGTTCTTC
-	TRBJ1-6	-	TRBV19	CASTNRNSPLHF	TGTGCCAGTACCAATCGGAATTCACCCCTCCACTTT
TRBD2	TRBJ2-1	once	TRBV27	CASSFVGTSNYNEQFF	TGTGCCAGCAGTTTTGTCGGGACTAGTAACTACAATGAGCAGTTCTTC
-	TRBJ2-2	once	TRBV6-4	CASSEGVSGGELFF	TGTGCCAGCAGTGAAGGAGTTAGCGGCGGGGAGCTGTTTTTT
-	TRBJ2-2	-	TRBV27	CASSFLPANTGELFF	TGTGCCAGCAGTTTTCTCCCCGCGAACACCGGGGAGCTGTTTTTT
-	TRBJ2-1	-	TRBV5-4	CASSRDPGGNEQFF	TGTGCCAGCAGCCGGGACCCAGGGGGGAATGAGCAGTTCTTC
-	TRBJ1-2	-	TRBV29-1	CSADTGIGYGYTF	TGCAGCGCCGATACAGGGATTGGGTATGGCTACACCTTC
-	TRBJ1-2	-	TRBV20-1	CSASNYGYTF	TGCAGTGCTTCAAACTATGGCTACACCTTC
-	TRBJ2-4	-	TRBV28	CASSERMKNIQYF	TGTGCCAGCAGTGAGAGGATGAAAAACATTCAGTACTTC
-	TRBJ2-5	-	TRBV27	CASSLSWLVGETQYF	TGTGCCAGCAGTTTATCGTGGCTAGTCGGTGAGACCCAGTACTTC
-	TRBJ2-1	-	TRBV2	CASSVNTYNEQFF	TGTGCCAGCAGTGTCAACACCTACAATGAGCAGTTCTTC
TRBD2	TRBJ2-1	-	TRBV18	CASSLAGLGYNEQFF	TGTGCCAGCTCCCTAGCGGGGCTGGGATACAATGAGCAGTTCTTC
TRBD1	TRBJ1-1	-	TRBV7-3	CASSLRGPTEAFF	TGTGCCAGCAGCCTCAGGGGGCCCACTGAAGCTTTCTTT
TRBD2	TRBJ2-1	-	TRBV7-2	CASSTLLAGGLDEQFF	TGTGCCAGCAGCACCCTACTAGCGGGGGGGCTTGATGAGCAGTTCTTC
TRBD1	TRBJ2-7	-	TRBV10-3	CAISASPGTGQTYEQYF	TGTGCCATCAGTGCTTCTCCCGGGACAGGGCAAACCTACGAGCAGTACTTC
-	TRBJ1-1	-	TRBV5-6	CASSLSQEAFF	TGTGCCAGCAGCTTGTCACAGGAAGCTTTCTTT
TRBD2	TRBJ2-2	-	TRBV2	CASSALGGGLSSGELFF	TGTGCCAGCAGTGCCCTCGGCGGGGGTCTCTCGTCCGGGGAGCTGTTTTTT
-	TRBJ1-3	few	TRBV5-8	CASSLRGGNTIYF	TGTGCCAGCAGCCTTCGGGGGGGCAACACCATATATTTT
-	TRBJ1-1	-	TRBV27	CASSWGVGTEAFF	TGTGCCAGCAGTTGGGGGGTAGGAACTGAAGCTTTCTTT
-	TRBJ1-1	-	TRBV5-5	CASSLEQVASEAFF	TGTGCCAGCAGCTTGGAACAGGTTGCGTCTGAAGCTTTCTTT
-	TRBJ1-3	few	TRBV5-5	CASSRTDSGNTIYF	TGTGCCAGCAGCCGGACAGACTCTGGAAACACCATATATTTT
TRBD1	TRBJ2-1	-	TRBV7-9	CASSPGTGINEQFF	TGTGCCAGCAGCCCAGGGACAGGTATCAATGAGCAGTTCTTC
TRBD2	TRBJ2-1	few	TRBV6-5	CASSQLAASYNEQFF	TGTGCCAGCAGTCAACTAGCGGCCTCCTACAATGAGCAGTTCTTC
TRBD1	TRBJ1-4	-	TRBV6-5	CASSYQGAGEKLFF	TGTGCCAGCAGTTACCAGGGGGCGGGGGAAAAACTGTTTTTT
-	TRBJ1-2	-	TRBV2	CASSAGTRRGYTF	TGTGCCAGCAGTGCGGGAACCCGGAGAGGCTACACCTTC
-	TRBJ2-1	-	TRBV7-9	CASNYLAENEQFF	TGTGCCAGCAACTACTTAGCTGAGAATGAGCAGTTCTTC
-	TRBJ2-2	-	TRBV28	CASSLSLLRTGELFF	TGTGCCAGCAGTCTCTCCCTCCTACGCACCGGGGAGCTGTTTTTT
TRBD1	TRBJ2-1	once	TRBV7-8	CASSFLQGAREQFF	TGTGCCAGCAGCTTCTTACAGGGGGCCCGGGAGCAGTTCTTC
TRBD1	TRBJ1-1	-	TRBV30	CAWIFRGRNTEAFF	TGTGCCTGGATTTTCAGGGGGCGAAACACTGAAGCTTTCTTT
TRBD1	TRBJ1-4	-	TRBV2	CASIWDRGSEKLFF	TGTGCCAGCATCTGGGACAGGGGAAGTGAAAAACTGTTTTTT
TRBD2	TRBJ2-1	-	TRBV4-3	CASSQDRGTSHNEQFF	TGCGCCAGCAGCCAAGATCGGGGGACTAGCCACAATGAGCAGTTCTTC
TRBD2	TRBJ2-1	-	TRBV7-9	CASSWSGKGSYNEQFF	TGTGCCAGCAGCTGGAGCGGGAAGGGCTCCTACAATGAGCAGTTCTTC
TRBD2	TRBJ2-7	-	TRBV28	CASSSRGEATGQYF	TGTGCCAGCAGCTCCCGGGGGGAGGCTACGGGGCAGTACTTC
TRBD2	TRBJ2-1	-	TRBV28	CASSSLAGEADEQFF	TGTGCCAGCAGTTCTTTAGCGGGAGAAGCCGATGAGCAGTTCTTC
-	TRBJ2-7	-	TRBV7-8	CASSLVRGIEDEQYF	TGTGCCAGCAGCTTAGTCCGAGGGATTGAAGACGAGCAGTACTTC
-	TRBJ2-7	-	TRBV7-9	CASSLGVGEAYF	TGTGCCAGCAGCTTAGGAGTAGGGGAGGCGTACTTC
TRBD2	TRBJ2-3	-	TRBV27	CASSGLAGLTDTQYF	TGTGCCAGCAGTGGACTAGCGGGACTGACAGATACGCAGTATTTT